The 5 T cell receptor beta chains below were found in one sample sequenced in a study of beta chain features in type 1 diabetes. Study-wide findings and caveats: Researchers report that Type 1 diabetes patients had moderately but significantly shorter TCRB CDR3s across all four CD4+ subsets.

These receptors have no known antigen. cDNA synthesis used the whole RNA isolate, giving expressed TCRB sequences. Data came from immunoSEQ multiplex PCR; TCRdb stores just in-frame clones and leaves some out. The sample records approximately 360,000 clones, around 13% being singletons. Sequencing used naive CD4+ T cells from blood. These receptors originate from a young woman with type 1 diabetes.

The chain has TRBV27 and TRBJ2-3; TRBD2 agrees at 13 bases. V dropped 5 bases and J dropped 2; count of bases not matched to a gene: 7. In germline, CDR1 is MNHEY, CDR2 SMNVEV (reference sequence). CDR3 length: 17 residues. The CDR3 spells CASSPQGLAGITDTQYF. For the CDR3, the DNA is TGTGCCAGCAGTCCACAGGGACTAGCGGGAATCACAGATACGCAGTATTTT.

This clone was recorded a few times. DNA of the CDR3: TGTGCCTGGAGTTTCACCGGGACAGGGTATGAAAAACTGTTTTTT. This translates into CAWSFTGTGYEKLFF. The chain recombines TRBV30 with TRBJ1-4; 9 positions match TRBD1. Trimming cost V 2 bases and J 6 bases; bases outside gene matches: 7. The CDR3 is made up of 15 amino acids. Germline lookup yields CDR1 GTSNPN and CDR2 SVGIG (reference sequence).

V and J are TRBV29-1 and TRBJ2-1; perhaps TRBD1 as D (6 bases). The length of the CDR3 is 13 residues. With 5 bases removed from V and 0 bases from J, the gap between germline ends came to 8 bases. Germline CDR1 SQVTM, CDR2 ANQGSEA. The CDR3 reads CSVPGASYNEQFF. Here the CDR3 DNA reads TGCAGCGTTCCAGGGGCCTCCTACAATGAGCAGTTCTTC.

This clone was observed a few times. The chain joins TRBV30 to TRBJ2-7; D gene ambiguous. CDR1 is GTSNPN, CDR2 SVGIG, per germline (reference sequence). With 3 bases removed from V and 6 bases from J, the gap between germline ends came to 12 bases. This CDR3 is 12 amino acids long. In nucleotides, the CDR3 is TGTGCCTGGAGCGCGGTTGTATCCGAGCAGTACTTC. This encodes CAWSAVVSEQYF.

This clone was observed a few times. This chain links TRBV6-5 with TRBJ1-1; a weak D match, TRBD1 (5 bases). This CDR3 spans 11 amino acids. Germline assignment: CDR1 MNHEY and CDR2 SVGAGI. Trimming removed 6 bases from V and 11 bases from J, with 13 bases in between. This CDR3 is CASRRDSLAFF. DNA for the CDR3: TGTGCCAGCAGAAGAGACAGCCTTGCTTTCTTT.